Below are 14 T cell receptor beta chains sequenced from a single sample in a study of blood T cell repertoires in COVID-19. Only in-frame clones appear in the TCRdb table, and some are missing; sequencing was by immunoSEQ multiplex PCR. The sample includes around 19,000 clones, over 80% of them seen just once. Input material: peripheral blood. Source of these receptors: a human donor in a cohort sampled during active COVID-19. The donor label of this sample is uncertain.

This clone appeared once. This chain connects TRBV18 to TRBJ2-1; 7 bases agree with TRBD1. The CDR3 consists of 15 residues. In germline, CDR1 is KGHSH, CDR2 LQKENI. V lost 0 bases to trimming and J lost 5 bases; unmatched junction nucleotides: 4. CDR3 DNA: TGTGCCAGCTCACCACCTCGACAGGGTAACAATGAGCAGTTCTTC. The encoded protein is CASSPPRQGNNEQFF.

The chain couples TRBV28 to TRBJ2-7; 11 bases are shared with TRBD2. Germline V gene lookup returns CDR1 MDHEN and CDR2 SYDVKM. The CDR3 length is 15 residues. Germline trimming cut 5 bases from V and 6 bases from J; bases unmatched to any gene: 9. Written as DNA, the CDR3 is TGTGCCAGCAGTATCATAGCGGGAGGGCCGCTCGAGCAGTACTTC. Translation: CASSIIAGGPLEQYF.

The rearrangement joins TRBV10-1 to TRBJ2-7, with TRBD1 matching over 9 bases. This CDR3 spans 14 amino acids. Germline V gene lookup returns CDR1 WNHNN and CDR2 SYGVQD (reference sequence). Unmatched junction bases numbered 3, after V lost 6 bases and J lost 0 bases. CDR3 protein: CASSGGQGSYEQYF. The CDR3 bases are TGCGCCAGCAGCGGGGGACAGGGCTCCTACGAGCAGTACTTC.

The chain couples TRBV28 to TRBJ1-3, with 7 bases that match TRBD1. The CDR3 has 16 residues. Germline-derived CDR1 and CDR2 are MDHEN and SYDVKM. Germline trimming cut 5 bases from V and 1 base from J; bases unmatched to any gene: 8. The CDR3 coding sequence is TGTGCCAGCAGTGCGGGACAGTTAAGTTCTGGAAACACCATATATTTT. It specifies CASSAGQLSSGNTIYF.

CDR3 amino acids: CASSRPTGTGDGNTIYF. CDR3 coding DNA: TGTGCCAGCAGCCGCCCGACGGGGACAGGGGATGGAAACACCATATATTTT. V usage is TRBV3-1 (or the pseudogene TRBV3-2) and J usage is TRBJ1-3, with 10 bases lining up with TRBD1. The CDR3 covers 17 residues. V lost 4 bases to trimming and J lost 3 bases; unmatched junction nucleotides: 9. The germline V gene has CDR1 LGHDT and CDR2 YNNKEL (reference sequence).

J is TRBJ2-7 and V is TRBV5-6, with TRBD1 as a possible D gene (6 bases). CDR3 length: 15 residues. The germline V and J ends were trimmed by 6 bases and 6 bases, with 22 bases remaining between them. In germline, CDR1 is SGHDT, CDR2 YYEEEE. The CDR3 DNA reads TGTGCCAGCACCCTAGCTCTACAGGGAATCGGCGAGCAGTACTTC. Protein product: CASTLALQGIGEQYF.

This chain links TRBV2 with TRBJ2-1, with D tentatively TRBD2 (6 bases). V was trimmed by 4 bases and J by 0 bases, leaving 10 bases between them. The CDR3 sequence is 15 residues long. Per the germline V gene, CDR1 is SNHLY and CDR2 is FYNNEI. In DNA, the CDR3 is TGTGCCAGCAGTGTGGAGGGAGCCTCCTACAATGAGCAGTTCTTC. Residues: CASSVEGASYNEQFF.

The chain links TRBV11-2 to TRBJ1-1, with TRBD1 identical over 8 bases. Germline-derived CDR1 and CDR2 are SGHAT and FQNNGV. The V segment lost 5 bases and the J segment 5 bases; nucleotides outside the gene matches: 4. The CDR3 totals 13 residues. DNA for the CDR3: TGTGCCAGCAGCCCTGACAGGGGTACTGAAGCTTTCTTT. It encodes CASSPDRGTEAFF.

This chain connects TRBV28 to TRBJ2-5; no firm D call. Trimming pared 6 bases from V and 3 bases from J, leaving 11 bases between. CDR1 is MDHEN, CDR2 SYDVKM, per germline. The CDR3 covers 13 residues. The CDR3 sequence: CASSRFKKETQYF. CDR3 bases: TGTGCCAGCAGCAGATTTAAGAAAGAGACCCAGTACTTC.

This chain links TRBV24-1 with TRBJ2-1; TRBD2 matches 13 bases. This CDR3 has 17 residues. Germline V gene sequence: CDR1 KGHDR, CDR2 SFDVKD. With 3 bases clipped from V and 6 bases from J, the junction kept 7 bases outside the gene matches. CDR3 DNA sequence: TGTGCCACCAGTGATCCCGGGACTAGCGGGACCCTCAATGAGCAGTTCTTC. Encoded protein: CATSDPGTSGTLNEQFF.

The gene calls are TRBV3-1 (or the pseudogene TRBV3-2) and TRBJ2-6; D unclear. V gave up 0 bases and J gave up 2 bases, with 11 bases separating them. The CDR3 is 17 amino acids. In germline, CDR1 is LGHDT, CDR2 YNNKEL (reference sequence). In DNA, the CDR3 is TGTGCCAGCAGCCAAGATCTAGTAGTACCTGGGGCCAACGTCCTGACTTTC. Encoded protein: CASSQDLVVPGANVLTF.

For the CDR3, the DNA is TGTGCCAGCAGTGAATGGAGTTCTAGCAATCAGCCCCAGCATTTT. Its translation is CASSEWSSSNQPQHF. The V and J genes are TRBV6-1 and TRBJ1-5; the D is unclear. The CDR3 sequence is 15 residues long. Germline values: CDR1 MNHNS, CDR2 SASEGT. The V end lost 2 bases, the J end lost 0 bases, and 8 bases lay between the germline ends.

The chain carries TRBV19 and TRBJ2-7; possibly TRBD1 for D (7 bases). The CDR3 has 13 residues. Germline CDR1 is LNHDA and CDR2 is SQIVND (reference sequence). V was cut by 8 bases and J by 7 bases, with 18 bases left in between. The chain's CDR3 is CASRQGGKDEQYF. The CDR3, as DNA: TGTGCCAGTCGTCAGGGGGGAAAGGATGAGCAGTACTTC.

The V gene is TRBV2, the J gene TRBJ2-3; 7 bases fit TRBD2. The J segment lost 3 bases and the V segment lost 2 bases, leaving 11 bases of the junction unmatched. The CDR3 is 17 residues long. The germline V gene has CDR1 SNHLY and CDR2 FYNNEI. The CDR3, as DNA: TGTGCCAGCAGTGAACCTCGACTAGCCCATGGGACAGATACGCAGTATTTT. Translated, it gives CASSEPRLAHGTDTQYF. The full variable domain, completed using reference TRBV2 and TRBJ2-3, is EPEVTQTPSHQVTQMGQEVILRCVPISNHLYFYWYRQILGQKVEFLVSFYNNEISEKSEIFDDQFSVERPDGSNFTLKIRSTKLEDSAMYFCASSEPRLAHGTDTQYFGPGTRLTVL.